This note documents a single TCR beta chain sequence. The data originate from a study of CD8 T cells in Susac syndrome. Study details: Patients with Susac syndrome were therapy-naive, treated with corticosteroids, or treated with intravenous immunoglobulin alone when blood was collected.

RNA was extracted with the RNeasy kit, and a quantity of roughly 0.5 to 1 ug was reverse transcribed using random hexamers. TCRdb re-called the immunoSEQ multiplex PCR reads through MiXCR, storing one row per CDR3 protein. This table has 150,000 to 200,000 distinct CDR3 sequences, under 95% appearing once. With 5 bases clipped from V and 4 bases from J, the junction kept 18 bases outside the gene matches. Germline CDR1 is DFQATT and CDR2 is SNEGSKA (reference sequence). CDR3 size: 18 residues. The authors negatively isolated CD8+ and CD4+ T cells and FACS-enriched TEMRA cells. What was sequenced was CD4+ T cells from PBMCs. The chain uses TRBV20-1 and TRBJ2-1; 9 bases fit TRBD2. This clonotype was obtained from a human donor with Susac syndrome. CDR3 sequence (DNA): TGCAGTGCTCCTCCGCAAGGAGCGGGGGGACCTATTTACAATGAGCAGTTCTTC. Encoded protein: CSAPPQGAGGPIYNEQFF.